This passage covers 21 T cell receptor beta chains from one sample sequenced in a study of read filtering for tumor transcriptome and immune sequencing (dated by TCRdb to 2019 to 2021). Sequenced on an Illumina HiSeq 4000. The Immunoverse kit was used to build TCR libraries from roughly 370 ng RNA, with molecular barcoded adaptors covering alpha/delta and beta/gamma chains. TCRdb reanalyzed the raw reads on its own, using fastp at Q25 for trimming and MiXCR for clone calling, and kept in-frame beta chains. One record per CDR3 amino acid sequence lists the most common genes and DNA. Within this sample are over 90,000 distinct CDR3 sequences, with approximately 21% of them counted one time only. The leading ten clones occupy about 10% of the sample. Material: a population of CD138-negative cells sorted from bone marrow. Interpreted using the paper, the cell subset or site label stands for: bone marrow mononuclear cells depleted of CD138+ plasma/myeloma cells by negative magnetic selection. These receptors were taken from a donor older than 35 with multiple myeloma.

Ten or more counts support this clonotype. The chain has TRBV7-8 and TRBJ2-7; D may be TRBD1 (7 bases). Germline-derived CDR1 and CDR2 are SGHVS and FQNEAQ. Trimming pared 4 bases from V and 4 bases from J, leaving 17 bases between. The length of the CDR3 is 15 residues. The CDR3 region has the DNA TGTGCCAGCAGCTCCAACGCAGGGGGGATTTACGAGCAGTACTTC. Its protein product is CASSSNAGGIYEQYF.

On this clonotype: A much larger clone is a single base away; this may be a read error. The chain has TRBV12-3 or TRBV12-4 and TRBJ1-1; 7 bases fit TRBD1. V gave up 1 base and J gave up 9 bases; unmatched junction bases: 5. The CDR3 is 13 residues long. The chain's CDR3 is CASSLEGAGKAFF. The CDR3 DNA reads as TGTGCCAGCAGTTTAGAGGGGGCAGGGAAAGCTTTCTTT.

Concerning this clonotype itself: One base away lies a much larger clone, so this may be a sequencing read error. This CDR3 is missing its conserved last phenylalanine or tryptophan, likely due to a read error. The gene calls are TRBV28 and TRBJ2-7; D call uncertain. The CDR3 has 12 residues. From germline, CDR1 is MDHEN and CDR2 SYDVKM. V lost 6 bases and J lost 6, with 12 bases in between. CDR3 region: CASRASPGEQYL. CDR3 nucleotide sequence: TGTGCCAGCAGAGCGAGCCCGGGCGAGCAGTACCTC.

About this clonotype: A far larger clone is off by one base, so a read error is likely. The chain combines TRBV7-9 with TRBJ1-5, with a weak D call TRBD1 (5 bases). There are 16 residues in the CDR3. Germline V lookup: CDR1 SEHNR, CDR2 FQNEAQ (reference sequence). The CDR3 DNA reads TGTGCCAGCACCTCCAGGGCAGGGAGCAGCAATCAGCCCCAGCGTTTT. Encoded protein: CASTSRAGSSNQPQRF. The full variable domain, its missing parts supplied by reference TRBV7-9 and TRBJ1-5, is DTGVSQNPRHKITKRGQNVTFRCDPISEHNRLYWYRQTLGQGPEFLTYFQNEAQLEKSRLLSDRFSAERPKGSFSTLEIQRTEQGDSAMYLCASTSRAGSSNQPQRFGDGTRLSIL.

On this clonotype itself: Just one base apart from a much larger clone, this may be a read error. The genes are TRBV5-1 and TRBJ1-6; TRBD1 matches at 9 bases. The germline V gene encodes CDR1 SGHRS and CDR2 YFSETQ. This CDR3 has 14 residues. The CDR3 region has the DNA TGCGCCAGCAGCCGTAGACAGGGGGATTATCGGGCTTCCTTT. Its protein product is CASSRRQGDYRASF.

This clonotype was counted ten times or more. The chain employs TRBV7-2 and TRBJ2-5; D may be TRBD1 (6 bases). V shed 1 base and J shed 3 bases, with 15 bases lying between them. CDR3 length equals 16 residues. CDR1 is SGHTA, CDR2 FQGNSA, per germline. The CDR3 nucleotides are TGTGCCAGCAGCTTAGGGCCAGGGGTACCAAAAGAGACCCAGTACTTC. It translates to CASSLGPGVPKETQYF.

In its sample, this clonotype was seen many times. The chain has TRBV28 and TRBJ1-5, with a weak D call TRBD1 (5 bases). CDR1 is MDHEN and CDR2 is SYDVKM in the germline V gene. Trimming stripped 3 bases from V and 6 bases from J, with 21 bases between. The CDR3 contains 17 residues. The CDR3 is CASSFFYAGPGGQPQHF. Written as DNA, the CDR3 is TGTGCCAGCAGTTTTTTCTATGCCGGGCCCGGGGGTCAGCCCCAGCATTTT.

This clonotype was seen many times. V and J are TRBV12-3 or TRBV12-4 and TRBJ1-1, with D possibly TRBD1 on 6 matching bases. Trimming removed 5 bases from V and 3 bases from J, with 16 bases in between. The CDR3 runs to 15 residues. The CDR3 sequence: CASSPLGGPDTEAFF. In nucleotides, the CDR3 is TGTGCCAGCAGTCCCTTGGGGGGGCCGGACACTGAAGCTTTCTTT.

The gene calls are TRBV19 and TRBJ1-5, with a weak D call TRBD1 (5 bases). Trimming took 8 bases from V and 5 from J, leaving 10 bases between them. The CDR3 has 12 residues. CDR1 is LNHDA, CDR2 SQIVND, per germline (reference sequence). The CDR3 sequence is CASSKGDQPQHF. CDR3 bases: TGTGCCAGTTCCAAAGGGGATCAGCCCCAGCATTTT.

This clonotype was detected ten times or more. J is TRBJ2-1 and V is TRBV5-1; a possible D gene is TRBD1 (6 bases). Trimming pared 4 bases from V and 1 base from J, leaving 12 bases between. The CDR3 covers 15 residues. The germline gives CDR1 SGHRS, CDR2 YFSETQ. The DNA of the CDR3 is TGCGCCAGCAGCCAACGGGACAAGTCCTACAATGAGCAGTTCTTC. Protein product: CASSQRDKSYNEQFF.

This clonotype came up many times. The chain has TRBV5-1 and TRBJ2-3, with 13 bases that match TRBD2. Germline V gene lookup returns CDR1 SGHRS and CDR2 YFSETQ. This CDR3 has 16 residues. Unmatched junction bases numbered 1, after V lost 0 bases and J lost 3 bases. CDR3 coding DNA: TGCGCCAGCAGCTTGGGACTAGCGGGGGGTACAGATACGCAGTATTTT. Residues: CASSLGLAGGTDTQYF.

On this clonotype: This may be a read error, as it is one base from a much larger clone. The gene calls are TRBV29-1 and TRBJ1-5; D call uncertain. Between the trimmed V and J ends, which lost 5 bases and 6 bases, there was a span of 14 bases. Germline V CDR1 and CDR2: SQVTM, ANQGSEA. This CDR3 is built from 13 residues. In nucleotides, the CDR3 is TGCAGCGTTAAGTGGGGAATTACTCAGCCCCAGCATTTT. Translated, it gives CSVKWGITQPQHF.

This clonotype was picked up a small number of times. The chain links TRBV27 to TRBJ1-4; weak D call: TRBD1 (5 bases). This CDR3 has 13 residues. V was shortened by 6 bases and J by 3 bases, with 8 bases between the two germline ends. CDR1 and CDR2 from the germline V gene are MNHEY and SMNVEV (reference sequence). CDR3: CASRQVANEKLFF. In DNA form, the CDR3 reads TGTGCCAGCAGACAGGTCGCTAATGAAAAACTGTTTTTT.

V gene TRBV19 combines with J gene TRBJ2-2; unclear D gene. CDR1 and CDR2 (germline): LNHDA, SQIVND (reference sequence). The V and J ends lost 2 bases and 12 bases respectively, with 13 bases between them. CDR3 size: 13 residues. The CDR3 protein is CASSISQRSKLFF. For the CDR3, the DNA is TGTGCCAGTAGTATATCACAGCGCTCAAAGCTGTTTTTT.

The gene calls are TRBV19 and TRBJ2-2, with D perhaps TRBD1 (6 bases). This CDR3 contains 14 residues. V was clipped by 7 bases and J by 5 bases, with 14 bases between them. CDR1 and CDR2 (germline): LNHDA, SQIVND (reference sequence). The CDR3 DNA reads TGTGCCAGTACACAACAGGGTTTAACCGGGGAGCTGTTTTTT. Its translation is CASTQQGLTGELFF.

Worth noting for this clonotype: The junction and the germline gene differ at one end; a read error may be behind it. This chain joins TRBV2 and TRBJ1-5; D is perhaps TRBD1 (6 bases). CDR1 and CDR2 (germline): SNHLY, FYNNEI. This CDR3 contains 16 residues. CDR3 sequence reads: CARSDTTGFRNQPQHF. As DNA, the CDR3 is TGTGCCCGCAGCGATACGACAGGATTCCGCAATCAGCCCCAGCATTTT.

This clonotype was recorded a few times. The J gene is TRBJ2-2, the V gene TRBV5-1; the D is unclear. Looked up from germline, CDR1 is SGHRS and CDR2 is YFSETQ. The ends were cut back, 4 bases at V and 5 bases at J, with 12 bases in the middle. This CDR3 comprises 14 residues. The CDR3 here is CASSLQGQTGELFF. CDR3 nucleotides: TGCGCCAGCAGCCTACAAGGGCAAACCGGGGAGCTGTTTTTT. Looking up the rest from reference TRBV5-1 and TRBJ2-2 gives the full variable domain: KAGVTQTPRYLIKTRGQQVTLSCSPISGHRSVSWYQQTPGQGLQFLFEYFSETQRNKGNFPGRFSGRQFSNSRSEMNVSTLELGDSALYLCASSLQGQTGELFFGEGSRLTVL.

This clonotype was seen ten or more times. Written as DNA, the CDR3 is TGTGCCAGCAGTTACGGAAGACTCTATGAAGCTTTCTTT. The encoded protein is CASSYGRLYEAFF. The genes are TRBV6-5 and TRBJ1-1; D not certain. Per the germline V gene, CDR1 is MNHEY and CDR2 is SVGAGI. Trimming took off 2 bases at V and 7 bases at J, with 11 bases between the two ends. The CDR3 runs to 13 residues.

This clonotype has ten or more counts. The chain links TRBV28 to TRBJ2-2, with D possibly being TRBD1 (5 bases). The CDR3 covers 15 residues. V gave up 7 bases and J gave up 4 bases, with 16 bases separating them. In germline, CDR1 is MDHEN, CDR2 SYDVKM. The CDR3 is CASNPSPTATGELFF. For the CDR3, the DNA is TGTGCCAGCAACCCCTCCCCGACAGCCACCGGGGAGCTGTTTTTT.

The gene calls are TRBV5-1 and TRBJ2-1; 8 bases are a match to TRBD2. The germline V gene encodes CDR1 SGHRS and CDR2 YFSETQ. CDR3 length equals 13 residues. After removal of 3 bases from V and 7 bases from J, the junction contained 3 bases not matched to a gene. CDR3 protein: CASSSGGPNEQFF. CDR3 nucleotides: TGCGCCAGCAGCTCGGGGGGGCCAAATGAGCAGTTCTTC.

Details on this clonotype: A much larger clone is a single base away; this may be a read error. The chain couples TRBV6-8 to TRBJ1-1, with D perhaps TRBD1 (6 bases). This CDR3 region has 14 residues. Trimming took 5 bases from V and 7 from J, leaving 17 bases between them. Germline V gene sequence: CDR1 MNHGY, CDR2 SAAAGT. The CDR3 bases are TGTGCCAGCAGTGCCCGACGACAGGACCTTGAAGCTTTCTTT. This sequence encodes CASSARRQDLEAFF.